This T cell receptor beta chain stems from a study of technical replicates of blood from several donors. Method: immunoSEQ multiplex PCR; TCRdb's copy keeps in-frame clones and lacks some. Of over 85,000 clones in the sample, less than 96% are singletons; the top ten hold 0.36%. The TCR comes from a human donor in good health. Input material: T cells isolated from PBMCs.

CDR3 loop: CASSRGRETQYF. CDR3 DNA: TGTGCCAGCTCCAGGGGGCGTGAGACCCAGTACTTC. J is TRBJ2-5 and V is TRBV6-5, with 8 bases that match TRBD1. This CDR3 has 12 residues. Germline-derived CDR1 and CDR2 are MNHEY and SVGAGI. The ends lost 8 bases at V and 5 bases at J; junction bases unmatched: 4.